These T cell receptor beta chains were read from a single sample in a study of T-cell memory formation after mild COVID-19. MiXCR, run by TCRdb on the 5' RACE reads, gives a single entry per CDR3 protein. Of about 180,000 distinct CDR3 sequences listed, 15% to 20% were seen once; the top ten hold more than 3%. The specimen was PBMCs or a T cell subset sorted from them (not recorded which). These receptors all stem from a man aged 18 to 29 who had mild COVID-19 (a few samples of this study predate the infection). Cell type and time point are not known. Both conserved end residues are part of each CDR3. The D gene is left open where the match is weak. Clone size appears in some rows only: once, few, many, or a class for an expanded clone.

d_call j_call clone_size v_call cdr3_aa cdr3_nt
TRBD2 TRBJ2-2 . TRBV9 CASSASGRVGGELFF TGTGCCAGCAGCGCCTCGGGGAGGGTCGGCGGGGAGCTGTTTTTT
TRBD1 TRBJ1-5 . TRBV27 CASSFGTGVNQPKHF TGTGCCAGCAGTTTTGGGACAGGGGTCAATCAGCCCAAGCATTTT
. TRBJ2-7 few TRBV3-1 CASSQDPQPSYEQYF TGTGCCAGCAGCCAAGATCCCCAGCCTTCCTACGAGCAGTACTTC
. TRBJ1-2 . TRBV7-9 CASSLGVDGYTF TGTGCCAGCAGCCTAGGGGTGGACGGCTACACCTTC
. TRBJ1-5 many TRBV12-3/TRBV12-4 CASSYRGDQPQHF TGTGCCAGCAGCTACAGAGGGGACCAGCCCCAGCATTTT
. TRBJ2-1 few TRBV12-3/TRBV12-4 CASSLLRTPTRIF TGTGCCAGCAGTTTACTGAGGACCCCTACGAGAATCTTC
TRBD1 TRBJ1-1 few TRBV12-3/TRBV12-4 CASIPGQGRAEAFF TGTGCCAGCATCCCGGGACAGGGGCGCGCTGAAGCTTTCTTT
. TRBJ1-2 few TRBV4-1 CASSLIGGRGTNYGYTF TGCGCCAGCAGCCTTATCGGGGGCAGGGGAACTAACTATGGCTACACCTTC
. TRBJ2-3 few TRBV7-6 CASSPAAHSSTDTQYF TGTGCCAGCAGCCCAGCGGCCCATTCTAGCACAGATACGCAGTATTTT
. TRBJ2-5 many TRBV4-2 CASSQNLGQETQYF TGTGCCAGCAGCCAGAATCTTGGGCAAGAGACCCAGTACTTC
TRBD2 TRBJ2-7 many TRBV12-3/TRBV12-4 CASSFGGRYEQYF TGTGCCAGCAGTTTCGGGGGGAGGTACGAGCAGTACTTC
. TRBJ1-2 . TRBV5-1 CASSTDPSNGYGYTF TGCGCCAGCAGCACGGACCCTAGCAATGGCTATGGCTACACCTTC
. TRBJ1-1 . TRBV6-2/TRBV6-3 CASTIMGNTEAFF TGTGCCAGCACCATAATGGGGAACACTGAAGCTTTCTTT
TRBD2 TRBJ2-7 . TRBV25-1 CASRGTSGSHEQYF TGTGCCAGCAGAGGGACTAGCGGGTCCCACGAGCAGTACTTC
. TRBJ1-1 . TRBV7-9 CASSFMGSPGTEAFF TGTGCCAGCAGCTTCATGGGTTCGCCGGGCACTGAAGCTTTCTTT
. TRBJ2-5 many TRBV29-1 CSVVFPARGGETQYF TGCAGCGTTGTTTTCCCGGCCAGGGGTGGGGAGACCCAGTACTTC
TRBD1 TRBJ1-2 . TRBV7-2 CASSPRQGAIPYGYTF TGTGCCAGCAGCCCCCGGCAGGGGGCAATACCCTATGGCTACACCTTC
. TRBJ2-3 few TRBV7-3 CASSSQGTDTQYF TGTGCCAGCAGCTCCCAGGGCACAGATACGCAGTATTTT
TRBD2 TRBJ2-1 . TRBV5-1 CASSLAPSGGVNEQFF TGCGCCAGCAGCTTGGCGCCTAGCGGGGGAGTCAATGAGCAGTTCTTC
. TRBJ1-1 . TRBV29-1 CSVDREWDTEAFF TGCAGCGTTGACAGGGAATGGGACACTGAAGCTTTCTTT
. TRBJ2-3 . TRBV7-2 CASSSPSTDTQYF TGTGCCAGCAGCTCCCCTAGCACAGATACGCAGTATTTT
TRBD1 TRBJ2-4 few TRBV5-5 CASSSGQPLAKNIQYF TGTGCCAGCAGCTCGGGACAGCCTCTAGCCAAAAACATTCAGTACTTC
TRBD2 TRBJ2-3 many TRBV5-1 CASSKLAGGNTDTQYF TGCGCCAGCAGCAAACTAGCGGGGGGAAACACAGATACGCAGTATTTT
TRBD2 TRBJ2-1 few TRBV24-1 CATDPGTSSYNEQFF TGTGCCACAGACCCCGGGACTAGTTCCTACAATGAGCAGTTCTTC
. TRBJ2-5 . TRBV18 CASSPNQGTQETQYF TGTGCCAGCTCACCTAATCAGGGGACACAAGAGACCCAGTACTTC
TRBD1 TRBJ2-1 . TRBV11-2 CASSLLTGGKNEQFF TGTGCCAGCAGCTTATTGACAGGGGGCAAGAATGAGCAGTTCTTC
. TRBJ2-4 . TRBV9 CASSVGADLNIQYF TGTGCCAGCAGCGTGGGGGCAGACCTAAACATTCAGTACTTC
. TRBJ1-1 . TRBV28 CASISVLTEAFF TGTGCCAGCATAAGTGTCTTAACTGAAGCTTTCTTT
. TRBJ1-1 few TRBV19 CATSQGVGAFF TGTGCCACATCGCAGGGCGTTGGAGCTTTCTTT
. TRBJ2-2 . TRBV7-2 CASSFGGGNTGELFF TGTGCCAGCAGCTTCGGCGGGGGCAACACCGGGGAGCTGTTTTTT
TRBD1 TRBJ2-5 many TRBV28 CASSVSGQVIYF TGTGCCAGCAGTGTCTCTGGACAGGTCATTTACTTC
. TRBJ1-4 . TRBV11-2 CASSLLGRPGNEKLFF TGTGCCAGCAGCCTACTAGGACGTCCGGGGAATGAAAAACTGTTTTTT
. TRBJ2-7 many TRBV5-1 CASSLAATNAYEQYF TGCGCCAGCAGCTTGGCCGCGACGAATGCCTACGAGCAGTACTTC
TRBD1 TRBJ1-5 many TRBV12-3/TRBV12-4 CASSPRDRGQPQHF TGTGCCAGCAGCCCGCGGGACAGGGGTCAGCCCCAGCATTTT
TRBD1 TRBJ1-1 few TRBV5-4 CASSASGGSSTEAFF TGTGCCAGCAGCGCCTCAGGGGGCTCGAGCACTGAAGCTTTCTTT
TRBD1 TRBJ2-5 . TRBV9 CASRHTGEETQYF TGTGCCAGCAGGCATACAGGGGAGGAGACCCAGTACTTC
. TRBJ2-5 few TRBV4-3 CASSQDRHRAQETQYF TGCGCCAGCAGCCAGGACCGACACAGGGCTCAAGAGACCCAGTACTTC
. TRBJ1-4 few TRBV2 CASSEGAALFF TGTGCCAGCAGTGAAGGTGCGGCCTTGTTTTTT
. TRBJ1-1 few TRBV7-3 CASSLYRVTEAFF TGTGCCAGCAGCTTATATCGTGTAACTGAAGCTTTCTTT
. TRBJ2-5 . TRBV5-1 CASRKRISGEEPQYF TGCGCCAGCAGGAAAAGGATCTCGGGGGAAGAGCCCCAGTACTTC
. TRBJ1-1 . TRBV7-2 CASRRPSSDTEAFF TGTGCCAGCAGACGACCAAGCTCGGACACTGAAGCTTTCTTT
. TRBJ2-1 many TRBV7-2 CASSLGLGYNEQFF TGTGCCAGCAGCTTAGGATTGGGCTACAATGAGCAGTTCTTC
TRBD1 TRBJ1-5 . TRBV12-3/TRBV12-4 CASSKGTGNQPQHF TGTGCCAGCAGTAAAGGGACAGGCAATCAGCCCCAGCATTTT
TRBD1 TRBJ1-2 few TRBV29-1 CSVAQGARNYGYTF TGCAGCGTGGCACAGGGGGCGCGGAACTATGGCTACACCTTC
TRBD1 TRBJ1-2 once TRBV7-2 CASSLEGQNYGYTF TGTGCCAGCAGCTTAGAGGGACAGAACTATGGCTACACCTTC